This T cell receptor beta chain was identified during a study of radiotherapy plus CTLA-4 blockade in lung cancer. As for the study in general: Objective responses were seen in about a sixth of patients, disease control in approximately 29%.

Assay used: immunoSEQ multiplex PCR; TCRdb lists only in-frame clones, some missing. In the table there are 45,000 to 60,000 clones, about 81% of which are singletons. The CDR3 runs 13 residues. Per the germline V gene, CDR1 is MNHEY and CDR2 is SMNVEV (reference sequence). The V and J ends lost 3 bases and 8 bases respectively, with 11 bases between them. The chain couples TRBV27 to TRBJ2-1, with D unclear. The sequence was obtained from a human donor with non-small cell lung cancer who had stable disease on radiotherapy plus ipilimumab. This specimen was peripheral blood, taken from a patient treated with radiotherapy plus ipilimumab. The CDR3 loop is CASSFGSLDEQFF. In DNA form, the CDR3 reads TGTGCCAGCAGTTTTGGTAGTCTCGATGAGCAGTTCTTC.